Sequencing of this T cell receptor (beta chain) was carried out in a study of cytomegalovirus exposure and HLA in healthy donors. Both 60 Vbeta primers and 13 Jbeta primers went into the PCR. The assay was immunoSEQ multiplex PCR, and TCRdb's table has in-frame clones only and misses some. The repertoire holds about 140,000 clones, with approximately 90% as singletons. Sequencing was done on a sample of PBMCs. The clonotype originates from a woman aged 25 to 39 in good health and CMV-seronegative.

For the CDR3, the DNA is TGTGCCAGTGGAGGGGGGGGGAGCTCAGATACGCAGTATTTT. It encodes CASGGGGSSDTQYF. This sequence joins TRBV7-2 and TRBJ2-3; tentatively, D is TRBD2 (7 bases). This CDR3 has 14 amino acids. From germline, CDR1 is SGHTA and CDR2 FQGNSA. Trimming pared 9 bases from V and 4 bases from J, leaving 17 bases between.